This T cell receptor (beta chain) was sequenced in a study of post-analysis software for immune sequencing data. Across the whole study: The cohort encompassed relapsing-remitting, secondary progressive and progressive-relapsing multiple sclerosis disease courses. The study, taken as a whole, reports: Significantly lower normalized Chao1 diversity was seen in multiple sclerosis patients than in controls. Pronounced co-clustering by F measure was evident among identically batched samples. Among four to six TRBV segments more frequent in patients than controls were TRBV5-6, TRBV5-1 and TRBV20-1.

The germline V gene has CDR1 SGDLS and CDR2 YYNGEE. The CDR3 spans 15 residues. Trimming removed 2 bases from V and 0 bases from J, with 12 bases in between. cDNA libraries for TCR beta contained unique molecular identifiers. T cells numbering about 0.85 to 11 million gave rise to around 460,000 cDNA molecules. Each CDR3 protein is one row after TCRdb ran MiXCR on the PCR reads. Here the sample spans about 760,000 distinct CDR3 sequences, roughly 27% being singletons. Regarding this clonotype: Its antigen remains unidentified.

The sequence came from a girl between 10 and 17 years old with multiple sclerosis. This sequence joins TRBV9 and TRBJ2-7, with D perhaps TRBD1 (5 bases). Sequencing was carried out using blood. The CDR3 sequence is CASSVTGDSSYEQYF. The DNA for the CDR3 is TGTGCCAGCAGCGTCACAGGCGATAGCTCCTACGAGCAGTACTTC.